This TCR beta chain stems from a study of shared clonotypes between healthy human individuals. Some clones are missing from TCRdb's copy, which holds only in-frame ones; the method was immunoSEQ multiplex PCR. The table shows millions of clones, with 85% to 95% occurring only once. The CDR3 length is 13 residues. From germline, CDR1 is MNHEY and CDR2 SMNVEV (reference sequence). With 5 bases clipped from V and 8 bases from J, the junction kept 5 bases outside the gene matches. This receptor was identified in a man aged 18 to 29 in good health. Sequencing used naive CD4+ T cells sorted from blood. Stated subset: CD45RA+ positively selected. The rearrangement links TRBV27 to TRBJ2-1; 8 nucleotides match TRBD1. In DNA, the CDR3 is TGTGCCAGCAGTGCTGGACAGGGTTATGAGCAGTTCTTC. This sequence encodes CASSAGQGYEQFF.